This TCR beta chain appears in the sequencing data of a study of cytomegalovirus exposure and HLA in healthy donors. Regarding the study as a whole: Rare TCR sequences dominated, though some public TCRs recurred in many donors. Across donors, presence/absence analyses took sequencing depth to be roughly uniform. Diagnosis of cytomegalovirus status made by the classifier reportedly showed high specificity and sensitivity.

This clone was seen just once. Its specificity is not known. PCR was performed using 60 Vbeta and 13 Jbeta primers. Using immunoSEQ multiplex PCR, the repertoire was profiled, and TCRdb retains in-frame clones only, with some absent. The sample has some 110,000 clones; approximately 78% are singletons. This sequence was found in a man younger than 45 in good health and CMV-seropositive. Sequences were obtained from PBMCs.

CDR3 DNA: TGTGCCAGCAGTTTCCTAGAAGCTGGGGCCAACGTCCTGACTTTC. This codes for CASSFLEAGANVLTF. The chain is built from TRBV28 and TRBJ2-6; D remains unclear. Trimming took 3 bases from V and 2 from J, leaving 8 bases between them. Germline-derived CDR1 and CDR2 are MDHEN and SYDVKM. This CDR3 has 15 residues.